This T cell receptor (beta chain) was identified in a study of cytomegalovirus exposure and HLA in healthy donors. As for the study in general: The platform used for the 120 validation repertoires matched that of the roughly 720 first-cohort repertoires, a later analysis reported. Findings of the study overall: The study labeled 164 TCR beta chains cytomegalovirus-associated.

With regard to this clone: Its antigen is currently unknown.

Here immunoSEQ multiplex PCR was the method, and the copy in TCRdb shows in-frame clones only, minus some. The repertoire includes around 260,000 clones, about 92% of them detected once, and 3.1% sits in the top ten. The sequenced sample was PBMCs. The TCR comes from a woman aged 25 to 39 in good health and CMV-seronegative.

CDR3 sequence reads: CASSPGDTDTQYF. In DNA form, the CDR3 reads TGTGCCAGCAGTCCAGGGGACACAGATACGCAGTATTTT. V and J are TRBV7-6 and TRBJ2-3; D is possibly TRBD1 (6 bases). This CDR3 has 13 amino acids. The germline V and J ends were trimmed by 6 bases and 2 bases, with 9 bases remaining between them. The germline gives CDR1 SGHVS, CDR2 FNYEAQ.